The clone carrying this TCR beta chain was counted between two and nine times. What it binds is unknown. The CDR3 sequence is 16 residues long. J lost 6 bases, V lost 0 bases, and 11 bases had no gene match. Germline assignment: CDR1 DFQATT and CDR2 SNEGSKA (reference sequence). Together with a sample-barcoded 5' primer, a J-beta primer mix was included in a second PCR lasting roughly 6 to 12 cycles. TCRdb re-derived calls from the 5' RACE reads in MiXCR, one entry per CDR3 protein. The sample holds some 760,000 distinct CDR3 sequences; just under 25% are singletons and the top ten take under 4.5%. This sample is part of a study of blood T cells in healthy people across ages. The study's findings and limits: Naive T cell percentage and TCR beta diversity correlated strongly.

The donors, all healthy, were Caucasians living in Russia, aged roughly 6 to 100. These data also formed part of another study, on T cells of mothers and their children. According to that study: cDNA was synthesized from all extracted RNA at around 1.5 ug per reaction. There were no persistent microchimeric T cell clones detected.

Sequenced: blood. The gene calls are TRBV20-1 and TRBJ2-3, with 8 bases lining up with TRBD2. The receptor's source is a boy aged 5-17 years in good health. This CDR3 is CSARESGGYRGDTQYF. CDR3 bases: TGCAGTGCTAGAGAGTCGGGAGGGTACCGGGGTGATACGCAGTATTTT.